A selection of T cell receptor beta chains follows, all from one sample in a study of blood T cells in healthy people across ages. One entry per CDR3 protein, called by TCRdb with MiXCR from the 5' RACE reads. The sample carries about 570,000 distinct CDR3 sequences, approximately 25% recorded once. Material for sequencing was blood. The receptors derive from a woman aged 70 to 79 in good health. CDR3s include the opening cysteine and the closing phenylalanine or tryptophan. Each record gives: J gene, clone size, D gene, V gene, CDR3 protein, CDR3 DNA. A D gene is named only where the DNA matches it firmly. Not all rows give a size; the values are once, few, many and, for expanded clones, a class.

TRBJ2-5	many	-	TRBV29-1	CSVVRGEETQYF	TGCAGCGTGGTCCGGGGAGAGGAGACCCAGTACTTC
TRBJ2-7	few	-	TRBV6-2/TRBV6-3	CASSTISGLRLPYEQYF	TGTGCCAGCAGTACGATATCGGGACTCAGGTTACCCTACGAGCAGTACTTC
TRBJ2-3	-	-	TRBV5-1	CASSLPTDHTDTQYF	TGCGCCAGCAGCTTGCCAACAGACCACACAGATACGCAGTATTTT
TRBJ2-5	-	-	TRBV7-6	CASSLAAATETQYF	TGTGCCAGCAGCTTAGCGGCAGCCACGGAGACCCAGTACTTC
TRBJ1-2	once	TRBD1	TRBV12-3/TRBV12-4	CASRGGTGLYGYTF	TGTGCCAGCAGGGGCGGGACAGGCCTCTATGGCTACACCTTC
TRBJ1-2	few	-	TRBV7-9	CASSREGRGGYTF	TGTGCCAGCAGCCGCGAGGGTAGGGGTGGCTACACCTTC
TRBJ2-7	once	-	TRBV7-9	CASSSPESSYEQYF	TGTGCCAGCAGCTCCCCGGAGAGCTCCTACGAGCAGTACTTC
TRBJ2-2	-	-	TRBV9	CASSPSTGLSTGELFF	TGTGCCAGCAGCCCCTCTACAGGGTTGTCCACCGGGGAGCTGTTTTTT
TRBJ1-4	-	-	TRBV7-2	CASSLAGFGNEKLFF	TGTGCCAGCAGCTTAGCCGGTTTTGGTAATGAAAAACTGTTTTTT
TRBJ1-5	-	-	TRBV6-1	CASTPTLGDGNQPQHF	TGTGCCAGCACCCCGACATTAGGGGACGGGAATCAGCCCCAGCATTTT
TRBJ2-5	few	TRBD2	TRBV2	CASRGGAGETQYF	TGTGCCAGCCGCGGGGGGGCCGGAGAGACCCAGTACTTC
TRBJ2-5	few	-	TRBV4-3	CASSQGRGTQYF	TGCGCCAGCAGCCAAGGGCGGGGGACCCAGTACTTC
TRBJ2-7	-	TRBD2	TRBV15	CATSRTTSGGYEQYF	TGTGCCACCAGCAGGACTACTAGCGGGGGCTACGAGCAGTACTTC
TRBJ1-3	-	-	TRBV21-1	CASSNSRILSGNTIYF	TGTGCCAGCAGCAATAGTAGGATCCTCTCTGGAAACACCATATATTTT
TRBJ1-4	few	-	TRBV20-1	CSARRQFQTNEKLFF	TGCAGTGCTAGAAGGCAATTTCAAACTAATGAAAAACTGTTTTTT
TRBJ2-5	few	TRBD1	TRBV11-2	CASTLGWDSQETQYF	TGTGCCAGCACCCTCGGGTGGGACAGCCAAGAGACCCAGTACTTC
TRBJ2-5	few	TRBD2	TRBV29-1	CSSAGGVRETQYF	TGCAGCTCGGCGGGGGGCGTAAGAGAGACCCAGTACTTC
TRBJ1-1	few	-	TRBV7-2	CASSLAQTGITEAFF	TGTGCCAGCAGCTTAGCGCAGACGGGAATCACTGAAGCTTTCTTT
TRBJ2-6	few	-	TRBV4-2	CASSQVPPGANVLTF	TGTGCCAGCAGCCAAGTTCCCCCTGGGGCCAACGTCCTGACTTTC
TRBJ1-5	-	TRBD1	TRBV24-1	CATRGTGGNQPQHF	TGTGCCACCAGAGGGACAGGGGGCAATCAGCCCCAGCATTTT
TRBJ1-2	-	-	TRBV20-1	CSARPRNYGYTF	TGCAGTGCTAGGCCCCGGAACTATGGCTACACCTTC
TRBJ2-1	-	-	TRBV5-6	CASSLETGRWVDEQFF	TGTGCCAGCAGCCTCGAGACAGGGAGGTGGGTAGATGAGCAGTTCTTC
TRBJ1-5	-	-	TRBV20-1	CSASKGFSNQPQHF	TGCAGTGCTAGTAAAGGCTTTAGCAATCAGCCCCAGCATTTT
TRBJ2-5	-	-	TRBV7-2	CASSLNLARGGETQYF	TGTGCCAGCAGCTTAAATCTAGCTCGGGGAGGAGAGACCCAGTACTTC
TRBJ2-7	-	TRBD2	TRBV2	CASSQGSLATEQYF	TGTGCCAGCAGTCAGGGATCACTAGCGACCGAGCAGTACTTC
TRBJ2-1	many	-	TRBV4-1	CASSREVFNEQFF	TGCGCCAGCAGCCGCGAAGTCTTTAATGAGCAGTTCTTC
TRBJ2-4	many	-	TRBV4-2	CASSQVLAVLAKNIQYF	TGTGCCAGCAGCCAAGTCTTAGCAGTCCTAGCCAAAAACATTCAGTACTTC
TRBJ1-3	-	-	TRBV4-1	CASSQEPFSGNTIYF	TGCGCCAGCAGCCAAGAGCCTTTCTCTGGAAACACCATATATTTT
TRBJ2-1	few	TRBD2	TRBV24-1	CATSSSGGYNEQFF	TGTGCCACCAGTTCGTCGGGGGGCTACAATGAGCAGTTCTTC
TRBJ1-6	few	-	TRBV20-1	CSAGRVGSPLHF	TGCAGTGCGGGTCGCGTAGGGTCACCCCTCCACTTT
TRBJ2-5	-	TRBD2	TRBV7-9	CASSLTSAGGETQYF	TGTGCCAGCAGCTTAACTAGCGCTGGCGGAGAGACCCAGTACTTC
TRBJ2-2	once	-	TRBV30	CAWSLPGGLSTGELFF	TGTGCCTGGAGTCTTCCGGGGGGCCTTAGCACCGGGGAGCTGTTTTTT
TRBJ2-1	many	-	TRBV7-9	CASSSGYRAPNEQFF	TGTGCCAGCAGCTCGGGCTACAGGGCCCCCAATGAGCAGTTCTTC
TRBJ2-2	-	-	TRBV4-2	CASSLGLAEGHRGELFF	TGTGCCAGCAGCCTTGGGCTAGCGGAGGGACACCGGGGAGAACTGTTTTTT
TRBJ1-6	many	TRBD1	TRBV15	CATSSDRGTSPLHF	TGTGCCACCAGCAGCGACAGGGGGACTTCACCCCTCCACTTT
TRBJ2-5	-	TRBD2	TRBV27	CASRKTSGGAWTQYF	TGTGCCAGCCGGAAGACTAGCGGGGGGGCCTGGACCCAGTACTTC
TRBJ2-1	-	-	TRBV7-9	CASLPPQGYIEQFF	TGTGCCAGCCTACCACCACAAGGATACATCGAGCAGTTCTTC
TRBJ1-5	few	-	TRBV20-1	CSASADYSNQPQHF	TGCAGTGCTAGTGCTGACTATAGCAATCAGCCCCAGCATTTT
TRBJ1-1	-	-	TRBV7-2	CASAGQIEAFF	TGTGCCAGCGCGGGGCAGATTGAAGCTTTCTTT
TRBJ2-7	-	TRBD1	TRBV5-1	CASSLPGQAHEQYF	TGCGCCAGCAGCTTGCCGGGACAGGCCCACGAGCAGTACTTC
TRBJ2-5	-	-	TRBV20-1	CSADSSKETQYF	TGCAGCGCGGACAGTTCCAAAGAGACCCAGTACTTC
TRBJ2-5	few	TRBD2	TRBV29-1	CSVERTSGGRGETQYF	TGCAGCGTTGAACGGACTAGCGGGGGGCGAGGGGAGACCCAGTACTTC
TRBJ1-2	few	-	TRBV27	CASSRDESLYGYTF	TGTGCCAGCAGTCGGGACGAATCTTTGTATGGCTACACCTTC
TRBJ2-2	few	TRBD2	TRBV29-1	CSVSRLAGAPNTGELFF	TGCAGCGTTTCCCGACTAGCGGGGGCCCCGAACACCGGGGAGCTGTTTTTT
TRBJ2-3	-	-	TRBV11-3	CASSSGPFTQYF	TGTGCCAGCAGCTCCGGGCCGTTTACGCAGTATTTT
TRBJ1-2	-	-	TRBV29-1	CSVEFQTGSYGCTF	-
TRBJ2-7	few	-	TRBV4-2	CASSQVGKGIYEQYF	TGTGCCAGCAGCCAAGTGGGTAAGGGGATTTACGAGCAGTACTTC
TRBJ1-2	few	-	TRBV18	CASSPGETYGYTF	TGTGCCAGCTCCCCCGGGGAGACCTATGGCTACACCTTC
TRBJ2-5	few	-	TRBV24-1	CATSSPGQETQYF	TGTGCCACCAGTAGCCCGGGCCAAGAGACCCAGTACTTC
TRBJ1-5	many	-	TRBV3-1	CASSLYSNQPQHF	TGTGCCAGCAGCTTGTATAGCAATCAGCCCCAGCATTTT
TRBJ2-3	-	TRBD2	TRBV4-1	CASSGRGLAGDTDTQYF	TGCGCCAGCAGCGGTAGAGGCTTAGCGGGGGACACAGATACGCAGTATTTT